This TCR beta chain was captured in a study of T cells after yellow fever vaccination. Points from the study as a whole: CD4 and CD8 compartments shared a small share of clonotypes.

Of note for this clonotype: Antigen specificity is unknown.

One entry per CDR3 protein results from TCRdb running MiXCR on the 5' RACE reads. Of 170,000 or so distinct CDR3 sequences listed, approximately 6.2% are singletons. The CDR3 contains 18 residues. The germline CDR1 and CDR2 sequences are KGHSH and LQKENI. V lost 4 bases to trimming and J lost 5 bases; unmatched junction nucleotides: 13. The chain recombines TRBV18 with TRBJ2-3; 12 nucleotides agree with TRBD2. The input for sequencing was CD4+ T cells sorted from PBMCs, taken on the day of the first yellow fever vaccination. This clonotype was obtained from a young man who received the YFV17D yellow fever vaccine. The CDR3 loop is CASSQVSSGGANEDTQYF. In nucleotides, the CDR3 is TGTGCCAGCTCACAAGTCTCTAGCGGGGGGGCCAATGAAGATACGCAGTATTTT.